This T cell receptor (beta chain) was sequenced during a study of T cells in Graves' hyperthyroidism and ophthalmopathy. Study-wide results and caveats: Prediction of ophthalmopathy progression came a median 6.5 months pre-onset. Patients with ophthalmopathy were separated from those with stable hyperthyroidism by a 13 V-J model. Most clonotypes expanded in thyroid above 0.001 were likewise present in blood.

There are a few counts of this clonotype. Antigen specificity is unknown. RNA transcripts provided the source from which TCR beta CDR3 regions were amplified. With the HTBI primer set, the TCR CDR3 went through a first round of RT-PCR. From the multiplex PCR reads, TCRdb called clonotypes with MiXCR, one entry per CDR3 protein. The data contain around 360,000 distinct CDR3 sequences, about 16% of them singletons. Trimming left V 1 base short and J 4 bases short, with 14 bases between. This CDR3 contains 15 residues. The germline V gene encodes CDR1 SGHNT and CDR2 YYREEE (reference sequence). Sequencing was performed on blood. The sequence was collected from an older woman with Graves' ophthalmopathy. V and J are TRBV5-4 and TRBJ1-1; no clear D. CDR3 coding DNA: TGTGCCAGCAGCTTGTTACAGCCCCCGGGCACTGAAGCTTTCTTT. Its translation is CASSLLQPPGTEAFF.